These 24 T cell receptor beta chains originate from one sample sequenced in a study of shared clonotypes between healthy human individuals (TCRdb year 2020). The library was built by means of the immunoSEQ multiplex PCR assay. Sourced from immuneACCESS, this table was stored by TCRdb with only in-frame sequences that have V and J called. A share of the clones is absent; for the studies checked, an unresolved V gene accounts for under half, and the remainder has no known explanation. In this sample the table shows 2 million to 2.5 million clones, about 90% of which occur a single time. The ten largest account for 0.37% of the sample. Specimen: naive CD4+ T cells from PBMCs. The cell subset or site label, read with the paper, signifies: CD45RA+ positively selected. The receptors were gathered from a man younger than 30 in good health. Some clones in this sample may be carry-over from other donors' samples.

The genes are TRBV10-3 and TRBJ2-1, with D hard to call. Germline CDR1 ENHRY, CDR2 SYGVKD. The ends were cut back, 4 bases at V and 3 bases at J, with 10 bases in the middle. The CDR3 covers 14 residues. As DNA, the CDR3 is TGTGCCATCAGTGGAGTAGCAAACTACAATGAGCAGTTCTTC. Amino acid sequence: CAISGVANYNEQFF.

The CDR3 nucleotides read TGTGCCAGCAAAACGCAACGGGGTTCTACCCGAGGGGAGACCCAGTACTTC. Residues: CASKTQRGSTRGETQYF. The chain couples TRBV28 to TRBJ2-5; the D gene is possibly TRBD2 (5 bases). This CDR3 is built from 17 residues. V lost 7 bases, J lost 5 bases, and 26 bases lay in between. CDR1 MDHEN and CDR2 SYDVKM come from the germline V gene.

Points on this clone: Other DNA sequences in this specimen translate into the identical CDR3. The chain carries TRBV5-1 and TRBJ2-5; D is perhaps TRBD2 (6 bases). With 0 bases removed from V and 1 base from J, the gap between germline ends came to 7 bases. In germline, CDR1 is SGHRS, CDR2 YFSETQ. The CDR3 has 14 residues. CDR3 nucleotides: TGCGCCAGCAGCTTGGGGACTACCCAAGAGACCCAGTACTTC. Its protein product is CASSLGTTQETQYF. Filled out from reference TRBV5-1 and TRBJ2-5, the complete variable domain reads KAGVTQTPRYLIKTRGQQVTLSCSPISGHRSVSWYQQTPGQGLQFLFEYFSETQRNKGNFPGRFSGRQFSNSRSEMNVSTLELGDSALYLCASSLGTTQETQYFGPGTRLLVL.

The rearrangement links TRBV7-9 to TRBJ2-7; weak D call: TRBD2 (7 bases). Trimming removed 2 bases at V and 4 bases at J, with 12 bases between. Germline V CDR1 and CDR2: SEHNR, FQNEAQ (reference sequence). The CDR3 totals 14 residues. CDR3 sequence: CASSLRGAEYEQYF. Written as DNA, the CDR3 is TGTGCCAGCAGCTTACGGGGGGCGGAATACGAGCAGTACTTC.

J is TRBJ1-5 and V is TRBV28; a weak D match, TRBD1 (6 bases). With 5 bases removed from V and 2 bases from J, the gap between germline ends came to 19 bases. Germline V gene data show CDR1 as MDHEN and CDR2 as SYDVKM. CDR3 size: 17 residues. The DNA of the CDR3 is TGTGCCAGCAGTCCGCATCGGGGGGCCAATGGCAATCAGCCCCAGCATTTT. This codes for CASSPHRGANGNQPQHF.

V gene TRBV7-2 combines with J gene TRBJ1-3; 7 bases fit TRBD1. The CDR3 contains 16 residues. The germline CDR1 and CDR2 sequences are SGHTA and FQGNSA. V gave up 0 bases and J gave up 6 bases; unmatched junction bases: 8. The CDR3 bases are TGTGCCAGCAGCTTAGCGGGACAGTATCCCCAAAACACCATATATTTT. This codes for CASSLAGQYPQNTIYF.

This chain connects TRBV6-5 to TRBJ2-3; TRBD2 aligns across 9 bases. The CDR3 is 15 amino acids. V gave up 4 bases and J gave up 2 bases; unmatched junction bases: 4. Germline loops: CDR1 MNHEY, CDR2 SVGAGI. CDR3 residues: CASSFLAGLTDTQYF. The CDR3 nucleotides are TGTGCCAGCAGTTTTCTAGCGGGACTCACAGATACGCAGTATTTT.

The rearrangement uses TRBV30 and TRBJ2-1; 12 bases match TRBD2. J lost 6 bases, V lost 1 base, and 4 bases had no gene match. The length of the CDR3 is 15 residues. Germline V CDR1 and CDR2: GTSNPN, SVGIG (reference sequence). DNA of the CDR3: TGTGCCTGGAGTGCACAACTAGCGGGAGGCAATGAGCAGTTCTTC. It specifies CAWSAQLAGGNEQFF.

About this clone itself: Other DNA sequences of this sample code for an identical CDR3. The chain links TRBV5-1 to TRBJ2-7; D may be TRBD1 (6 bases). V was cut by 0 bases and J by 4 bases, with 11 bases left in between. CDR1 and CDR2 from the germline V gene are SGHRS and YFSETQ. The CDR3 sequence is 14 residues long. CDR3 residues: CASSLGRGPYEQYF. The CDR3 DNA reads TGCGCCAGCAGCTTGGGCAGGGGCCCATACGAGCAGTACTTC.

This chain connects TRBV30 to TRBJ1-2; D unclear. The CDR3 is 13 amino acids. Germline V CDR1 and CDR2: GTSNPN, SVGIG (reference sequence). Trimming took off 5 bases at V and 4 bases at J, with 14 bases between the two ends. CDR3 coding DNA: TGTGCCTGGGGCAGAGGGCATTCCTATGGCTACACCTTC. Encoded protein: CAWGRGHSYGYTF.

The CDR3, as DNA: TGTGCCACCAGCAGGAAACAGAACAGGGGAGACATTCAGTACTTC. Residues: CATSRKQNRGDIQYF. This chain connects TRBV15 to TRBJ2-4, with TRBD1 matching 7 bases. The V and J ends lost 3 bases and 8 bases, in that order; junction bases with no gene match: 10. This CDR3 region has 15 residues. The germline gives CDR1 LNHNV, CDR2 YYDKDF (reference sequence).

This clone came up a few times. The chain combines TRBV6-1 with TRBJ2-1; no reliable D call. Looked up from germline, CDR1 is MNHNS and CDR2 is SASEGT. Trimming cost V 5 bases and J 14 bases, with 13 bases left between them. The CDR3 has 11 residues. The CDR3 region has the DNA TGTGCCAGCAGTATTGTGGGCCCTAAGTTCTTC. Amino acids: CASSIVGPKFF.

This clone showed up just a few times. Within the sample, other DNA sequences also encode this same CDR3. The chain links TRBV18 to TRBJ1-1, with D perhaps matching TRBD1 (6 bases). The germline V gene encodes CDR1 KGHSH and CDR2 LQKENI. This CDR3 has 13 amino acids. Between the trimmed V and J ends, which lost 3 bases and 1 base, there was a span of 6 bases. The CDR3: CASSPGQNTEAFF. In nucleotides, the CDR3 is TGTGCCAGCTCACCGGGACAGAACACTGAAGCTTTCTTT.

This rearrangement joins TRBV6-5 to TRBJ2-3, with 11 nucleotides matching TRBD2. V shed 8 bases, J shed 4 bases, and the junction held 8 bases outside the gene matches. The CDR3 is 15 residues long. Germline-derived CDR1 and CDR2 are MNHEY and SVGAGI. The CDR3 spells CASGRTSGRADTQYF. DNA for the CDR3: TGTGCCAGCGGCAGGACTAGCGGGCGGGCAGATACGCAGTATTTT.

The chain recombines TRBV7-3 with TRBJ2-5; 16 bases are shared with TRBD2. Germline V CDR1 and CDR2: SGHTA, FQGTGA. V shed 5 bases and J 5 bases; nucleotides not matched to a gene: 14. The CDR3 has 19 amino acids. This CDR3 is CASSPLPRGLAGGLETQYF. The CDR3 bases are TGTGCCAGCAGCCCACTCCCACGGGGACTAGCGGGAGGGCTGGAGACCCAGTACTTC.

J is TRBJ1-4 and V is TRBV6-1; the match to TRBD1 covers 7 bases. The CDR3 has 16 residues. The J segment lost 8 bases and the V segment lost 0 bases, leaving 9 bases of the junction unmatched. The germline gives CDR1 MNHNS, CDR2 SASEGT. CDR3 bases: TGTGCCAGCAGTGAAGCGCTTCGGGTCAGGGGGGAAAAACTGTTTTTT. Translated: CASSEALRVRGEKLFF.

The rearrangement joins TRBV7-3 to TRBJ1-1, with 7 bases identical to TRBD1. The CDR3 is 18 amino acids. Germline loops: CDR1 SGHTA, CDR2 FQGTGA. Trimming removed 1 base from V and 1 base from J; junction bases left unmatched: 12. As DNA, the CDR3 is TGTGCCAGCAGCTTAATGGCCAGGGTAGGGGGCAGGAACACTGAAGCTTTCTTT. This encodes CASSLMARVGGRNTEAFF.

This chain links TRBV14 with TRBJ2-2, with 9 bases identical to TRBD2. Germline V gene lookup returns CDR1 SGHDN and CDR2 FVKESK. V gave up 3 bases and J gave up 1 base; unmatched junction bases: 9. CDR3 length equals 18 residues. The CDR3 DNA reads TGTGCCAGCAGCCATCGGCTAGCGGGGCAGCAGAACACCGGGGAGCTGTTTTTT. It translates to CASSHRLAGQQNTGELFF.

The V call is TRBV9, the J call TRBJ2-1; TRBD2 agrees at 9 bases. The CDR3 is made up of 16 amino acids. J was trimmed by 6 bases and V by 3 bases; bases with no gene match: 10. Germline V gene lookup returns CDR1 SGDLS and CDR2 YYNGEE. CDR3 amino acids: CASSAQVAGASNEQFF. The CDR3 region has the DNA TGTGCCAGCAGCGCCCAAGTAGCGGGAGCCAGCAATGAGCAGTTCTTC.

Here the CDR3 DNA reads TGTGCCAGCAGTTTCCCGACAGTTAACACCGGGGAGCTGTTTTTT. This sequence encodes CASSFPTVNTGELFF. The chain is built from TRBV28 and TRBJ2-2; TRBD1 is a possible D gene (5 bases). Trimming removed 3 bases at V and 2 bases at J, with 10 bases between. This CDR3 region has 15 residues. From germline, CDR1 is MDHEN and CDR2 SYDVKM.

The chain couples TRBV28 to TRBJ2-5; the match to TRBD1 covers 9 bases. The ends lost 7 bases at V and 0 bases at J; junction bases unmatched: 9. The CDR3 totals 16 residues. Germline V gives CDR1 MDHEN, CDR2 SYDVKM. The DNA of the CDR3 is TGTGCCAGCAAAGCCGACAGGGGGAAATACCAAGAGACCCAGTACTTC. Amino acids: CASKADRGKYQETQYF.

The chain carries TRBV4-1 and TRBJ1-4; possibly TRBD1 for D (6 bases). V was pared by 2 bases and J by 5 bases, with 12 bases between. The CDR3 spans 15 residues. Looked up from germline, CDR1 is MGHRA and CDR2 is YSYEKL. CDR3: CASSQPTGRNEKLFF. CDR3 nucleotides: TGCGCCAGCAGCCAACCGACAGGCAGAAATGAAAAACTGTTTTTT.

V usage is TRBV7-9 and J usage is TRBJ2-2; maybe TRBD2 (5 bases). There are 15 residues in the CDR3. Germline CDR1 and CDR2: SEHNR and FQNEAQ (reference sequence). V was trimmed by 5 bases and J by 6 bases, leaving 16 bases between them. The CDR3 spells CASSTRTGSAGELFF. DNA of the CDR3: TGTGCCAGCAGCACCCGGACGGGGAGCGCCGGGGAGCTGTTTTTT.

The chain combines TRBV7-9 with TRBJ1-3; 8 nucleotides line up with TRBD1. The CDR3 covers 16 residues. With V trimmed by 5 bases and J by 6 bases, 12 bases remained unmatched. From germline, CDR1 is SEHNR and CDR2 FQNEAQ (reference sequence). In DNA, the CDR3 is TGTGCCAGCAGCGAACGTCAGGGGGCTAACATAAACACCATATATTTT. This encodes CASSERQGANINTIYF.